What follows describes a single T cell receptor (beta chain). Antigen unknown. The sample originates from a study of cytomegalovirus exposure and HLA in healthy donors. Study overall: A prior study identified over 100 million unique TCR beta sequences from roughly 180 million T cells. General observations from the study: When analyzed later, a missense DCLRE1C variant was found to be linked to TCR beta V- and J-gene trimming. Rates of TCR association differed by HLA locus in a later analysis, with DRB1 highest and HLA-C lowest.

The V segment lost 3 bases and the J segment 6 bases; nucleotides outside the gene matches: 3. Germline CDR1 is SGDLS and CDR2 is YYNGEE. CDR3 length equals 14 residues. A multiplex PCR was run with 60 Vbeta primers and 13 Jbeta primers. Per the study methods: An analysis performed later counted roughly 79 million unique TCR beta chains (roughly 9.9 million of them shared). Repertoires were generated with immunoSEQ multiplex PCR, while TCRdb's copy carries only in-frame clones and drops some. That table furnishes V, J and clone size, whereas the DNA furnished D and trimming. The table shows more than 85,000 clones, with about 79% occurring only once.

The V and J genes are TRBV9 and TRBJ2-3; the match to TRBD2 covers 11 bases. This clonotype was obtained from a male donor in good health and CMV-seropositive. The sequencing sample was made of PBMCs. In nucleotides, the CDR3 is TGTGCCAGCAGCGAGACTAGCGGGGTGGATACGCAGTATTTT. Its translation: CASSETSGVDTQYF.